This T cell receptor (beta chain) was captured in a study of shared clonotypes between healthy human individuals. Assay used: immunoSEQ multiplex PCR; TCRdb lists only in-frame clones, some missing. Seen here are about 1.1 million clones, approximately 77% observed once, and the top ten hold almost 0.9%. Trimming stripped 2 bases from V and 3 bases from J, with 11 bases between. Germline V gene sequence: CDR1 GTSNPN, CDR2 SVGIG (reference sequence). CDR3 length: 14 residues. V is TRBV30 and J is TRBJ2-1, with D uncertain. Sequenced material: memory CD4+ T cells from PBMCs. The subset here: CD45RA-negative fraction. The source is a man between 18 and 29 years old in good health. Some clones in this sample may be carry-over from other donors' samples. The CDR3 region has the DNA TGTGCCTGGAGTAAGAAGGGCGGCTACAATGAGCAGTTCTTC. It specifies CAWSKKGGYNEQFF.